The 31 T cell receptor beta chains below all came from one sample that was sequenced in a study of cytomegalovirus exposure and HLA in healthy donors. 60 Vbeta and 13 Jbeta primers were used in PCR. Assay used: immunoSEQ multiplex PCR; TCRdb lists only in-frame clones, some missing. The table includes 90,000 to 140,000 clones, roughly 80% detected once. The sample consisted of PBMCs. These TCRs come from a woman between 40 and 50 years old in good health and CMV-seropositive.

The CDR3 spells CASSLAPTGGDEQYF. CDR3 in DNA: TGTGCCAGCAGCTTGGCTCCGACAGGGGGGGACGAGCAGTACTTC. The chain combines TRBV5-6 with TRBJ2-7; 9 nucleotides agree with TRBD1. V dropped 0 bases and J dropped 5; count of bases not matched to a gene: 6. Germline V gives CDR1 SGHDT, CDR2 YYEEEE. This CDR3 has 15 residues.

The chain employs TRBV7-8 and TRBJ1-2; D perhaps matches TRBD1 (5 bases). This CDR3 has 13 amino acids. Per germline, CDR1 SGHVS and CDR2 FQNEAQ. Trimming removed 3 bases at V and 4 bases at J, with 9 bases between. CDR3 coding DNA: TGTGCCAGCAGCTTCAGCAGGGCCTATGGCTACACCTTC. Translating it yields CASSFSRAYGYTF.

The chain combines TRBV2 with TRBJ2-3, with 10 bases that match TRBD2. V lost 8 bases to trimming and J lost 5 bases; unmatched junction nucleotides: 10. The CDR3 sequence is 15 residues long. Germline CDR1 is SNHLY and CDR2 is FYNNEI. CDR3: CASPGSGRAEDTQYF. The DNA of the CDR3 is TGTGCCAGCCCGGGGAGCGGGAGGGCCGAAGATACGCAGTATTTT.

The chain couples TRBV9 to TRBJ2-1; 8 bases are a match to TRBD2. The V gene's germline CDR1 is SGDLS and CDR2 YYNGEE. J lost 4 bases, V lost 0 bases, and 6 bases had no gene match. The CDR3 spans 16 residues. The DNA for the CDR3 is TGTGCCAGCAGCGTAGCTGGGGTAGCGGGGTACAATGAGCAGTTCTTC. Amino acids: CASSVAGVAGYNEQFF.

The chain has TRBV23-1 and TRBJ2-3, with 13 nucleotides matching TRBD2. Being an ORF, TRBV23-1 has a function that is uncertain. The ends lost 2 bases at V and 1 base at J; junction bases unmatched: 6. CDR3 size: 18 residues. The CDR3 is CASSQGLAGDKGTDTQYF. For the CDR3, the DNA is TGCGCCAGCAGTCAAGGACTAGCGGGGGATAAGGGCACAGATACGCAGTATTTT.

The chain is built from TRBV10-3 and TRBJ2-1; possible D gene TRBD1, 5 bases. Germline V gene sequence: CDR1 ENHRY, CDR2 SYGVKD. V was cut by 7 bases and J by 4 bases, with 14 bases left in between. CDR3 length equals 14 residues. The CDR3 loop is CAIKGSSMYNEQFF. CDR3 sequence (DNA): TGTGCCATCAAGGGGTCATCTATGTACAATGAGCAGTTCTTC.

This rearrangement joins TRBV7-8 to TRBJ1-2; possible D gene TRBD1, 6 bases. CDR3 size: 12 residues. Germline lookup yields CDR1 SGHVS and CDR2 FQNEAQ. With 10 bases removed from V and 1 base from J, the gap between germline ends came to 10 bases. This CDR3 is CATGDYNYGYTF. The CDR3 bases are TGTGCCACAGGGGACTATAACTATGGCTACACCTTC.

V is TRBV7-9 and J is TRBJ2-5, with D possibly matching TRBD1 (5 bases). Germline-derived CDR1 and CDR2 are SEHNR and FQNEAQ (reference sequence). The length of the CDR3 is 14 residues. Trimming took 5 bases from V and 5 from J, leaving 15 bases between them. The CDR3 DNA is TGTGCCAGCAGCAAGTCGGACATCGTGGAGACCCAGTACTTC. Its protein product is CASSKSDIVETQYF.

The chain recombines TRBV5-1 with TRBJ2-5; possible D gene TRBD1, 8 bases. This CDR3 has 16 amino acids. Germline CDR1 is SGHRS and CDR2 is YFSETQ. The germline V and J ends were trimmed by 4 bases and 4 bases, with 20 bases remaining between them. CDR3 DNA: TGCGCCAGCAGCCGGACAGGGAGACTAGCTGGAGAGACCCAGTACTTC. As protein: CASSRTGRLAGETQYF.

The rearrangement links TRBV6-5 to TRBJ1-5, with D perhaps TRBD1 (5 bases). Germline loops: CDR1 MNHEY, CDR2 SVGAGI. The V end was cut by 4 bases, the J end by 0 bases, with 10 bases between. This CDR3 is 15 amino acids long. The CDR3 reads CASSSRQSSNQPQHF. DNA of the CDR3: TGTGCCAGCAGTTCTAGACAGTCTAGCAATCAGCCCCAGCATTTT.

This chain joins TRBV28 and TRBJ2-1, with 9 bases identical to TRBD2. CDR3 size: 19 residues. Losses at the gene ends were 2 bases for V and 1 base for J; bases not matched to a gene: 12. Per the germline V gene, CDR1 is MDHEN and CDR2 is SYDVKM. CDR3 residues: CASSLDRLAGKGSYNEQFF. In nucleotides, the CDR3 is TGTGCCAGCAGTTTAGATCGGCTAGCGGGAAAAGGGTCCTACAATGAGCAGTTCTTC.

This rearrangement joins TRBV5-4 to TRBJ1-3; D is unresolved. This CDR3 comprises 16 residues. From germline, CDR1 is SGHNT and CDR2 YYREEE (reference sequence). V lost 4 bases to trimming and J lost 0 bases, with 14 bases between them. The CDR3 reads CASSRIGGDSGNTIYF. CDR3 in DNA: TGTGCCAGCAGCAGAATTGGCGGAGACTCTGGAAACACCATATATTTT. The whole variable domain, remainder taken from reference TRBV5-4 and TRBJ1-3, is ETGVTQSPTHLIKTRGQQVTLRCSSQSGHNTVSWYQQALGQGPQFIFQYYREEENGRGNFPPRFSGLQFPNYSSELNVNALELDDSALYLCASSRIGGDSGNTIYFGEGSWLTVV.

The CDR3 DNA reads TGTGCCAGCAGCGTAGAACTAGCGGAGACAGATACGCAGTATTTT. Translation gives CASSVELAETDTQYF. V and J are TRBV9 and TRBJ2-3, with TRBD2 matching over 8 bases. This CDR3 spans 15 amino acids. Unmatched junction bases numbered 3, after V lost 0 bases and J lost 3 bases. CDR1 and CDR2 from the germline V gene are SGDLS and YYNGEE. Looking up the rest from reference TRBV9 and TRBJ2-3 gives the full variable domain: DSGVTQTPKHLITATGQRVTLRCSPRSGDLSVYWYQQSLDQGLQFLIQYYNGEERAKGNILERFSAQQFPDLHSELNLSSLELGDSALYFCASSVELAETDTQYFGPGTRLTVL.

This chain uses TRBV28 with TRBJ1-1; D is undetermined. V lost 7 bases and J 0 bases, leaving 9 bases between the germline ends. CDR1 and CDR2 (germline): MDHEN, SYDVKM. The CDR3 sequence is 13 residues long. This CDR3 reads CASTEEMNTEAFF. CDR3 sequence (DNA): TGTGCCAGCACCGAGGAGATGAACACTGAAGCTTTCTTT.

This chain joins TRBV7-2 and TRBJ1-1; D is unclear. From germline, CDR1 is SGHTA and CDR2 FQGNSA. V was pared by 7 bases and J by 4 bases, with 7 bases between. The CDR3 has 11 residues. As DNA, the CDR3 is TGTGCCAGCATCACACCCACTGAAGCTTTCTTT. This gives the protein CASITPTEAFF.

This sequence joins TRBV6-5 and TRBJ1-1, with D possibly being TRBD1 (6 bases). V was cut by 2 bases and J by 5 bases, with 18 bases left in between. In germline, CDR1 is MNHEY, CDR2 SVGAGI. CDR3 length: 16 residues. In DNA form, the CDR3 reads TGTGCCAGCAGTTACCACACTTCGGGAGGGGGAACTGAAGCTTTCTTT. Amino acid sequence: CASSYHTSGGGTEAFF.

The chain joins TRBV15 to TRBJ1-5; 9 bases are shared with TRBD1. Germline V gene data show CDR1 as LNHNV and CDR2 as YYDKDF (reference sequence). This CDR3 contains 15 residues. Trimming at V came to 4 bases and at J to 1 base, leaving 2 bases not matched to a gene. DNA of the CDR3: TGTGCCACCAGCACGGGACAGGGAAGCAATCAGCCCCAGCATTTT. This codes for CATSTGQGSNQPQHF. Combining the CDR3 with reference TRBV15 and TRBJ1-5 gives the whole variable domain DAMVIQNPRYQVTQFGKPVTLSCSQTLNHNVMYWYQQKSSQAPKLLFHYYDKDFNNEADTPDNFQSRRPNTSFCFLDIRSPGLGDTAMYLCATSTGQGSNQPQHFGDGTRLSIL.

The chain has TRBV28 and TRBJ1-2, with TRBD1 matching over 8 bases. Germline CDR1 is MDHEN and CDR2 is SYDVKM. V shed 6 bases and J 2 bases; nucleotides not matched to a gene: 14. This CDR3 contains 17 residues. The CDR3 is CASSTDRGPTTNYGYTF. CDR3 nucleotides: TGTGCCAGCAGCACAGACAGGGGCCCGACTACAAACTATGGCTACACCTTC.

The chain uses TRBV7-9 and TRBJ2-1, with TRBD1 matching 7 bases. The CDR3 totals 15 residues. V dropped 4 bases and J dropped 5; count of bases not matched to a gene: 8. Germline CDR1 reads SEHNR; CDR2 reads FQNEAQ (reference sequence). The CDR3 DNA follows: TGTGCCAGCAGCTCGGGACAGAGAGCCCACAATGAGCAGTTCTTC. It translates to CASSSGQRAHNEQFF. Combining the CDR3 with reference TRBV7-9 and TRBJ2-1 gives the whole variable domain DTGVSQNPRHKITKRGQNVTFRCDPISEHNRLYWYRQTLGQGPEFLTYFQNEAQLEKSRLLSDRFSAERPKGSFSTLEIQRTEQGDSAMYLCASSSGQRAHNEQFFGPGTRLTVL.

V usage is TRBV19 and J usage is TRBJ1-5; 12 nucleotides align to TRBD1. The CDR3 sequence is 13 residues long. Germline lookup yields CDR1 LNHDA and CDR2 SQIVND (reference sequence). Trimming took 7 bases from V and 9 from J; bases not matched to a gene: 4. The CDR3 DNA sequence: TGTGCCAGTACCTGGGACAGGGGGCTGCCCCAGCATTTT. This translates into CASTWDRGLPQHF.

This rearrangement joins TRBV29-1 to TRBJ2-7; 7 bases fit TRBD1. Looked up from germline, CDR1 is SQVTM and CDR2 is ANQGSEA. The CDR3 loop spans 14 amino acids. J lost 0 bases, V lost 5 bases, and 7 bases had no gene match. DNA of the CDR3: TGCAGCGTTACAGGGACAGAGAGCTCCTACGAGCAGTACTTC. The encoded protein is CSVTGTESSYEQYF.

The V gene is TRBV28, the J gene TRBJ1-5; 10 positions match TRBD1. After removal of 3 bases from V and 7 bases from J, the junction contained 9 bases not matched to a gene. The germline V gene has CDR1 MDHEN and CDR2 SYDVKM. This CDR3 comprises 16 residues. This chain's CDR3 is CASSFLRQGAGQPQHF. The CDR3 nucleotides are TGTGCCAGCAGTTTTCTGCGACAGGGGGCTGGGCAGCCCCAGCATTTT.

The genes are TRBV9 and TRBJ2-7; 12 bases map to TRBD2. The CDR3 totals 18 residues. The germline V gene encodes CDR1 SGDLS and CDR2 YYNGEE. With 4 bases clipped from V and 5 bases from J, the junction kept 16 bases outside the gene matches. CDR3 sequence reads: CASSPRLAGVYSSNEQYF. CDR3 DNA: TGTGCCAGCAGCCCACGACTAGCGGGAGTTTATAGTTCGAACGAGCAGTACTTC.

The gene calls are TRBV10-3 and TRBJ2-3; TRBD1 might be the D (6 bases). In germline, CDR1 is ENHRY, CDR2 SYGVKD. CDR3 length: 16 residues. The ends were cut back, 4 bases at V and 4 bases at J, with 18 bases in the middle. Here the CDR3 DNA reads TGTGCCATCAGTGGAGATTTGGGACACACAGCAGATACGCAGTATTTT. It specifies CAISGDLGHTADTQYF.

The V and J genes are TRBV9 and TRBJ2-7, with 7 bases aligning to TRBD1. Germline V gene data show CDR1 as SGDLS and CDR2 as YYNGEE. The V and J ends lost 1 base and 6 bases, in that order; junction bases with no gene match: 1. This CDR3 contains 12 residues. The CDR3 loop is CASSVSGGEQYF. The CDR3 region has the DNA TGTGCCAGCAGCGTATCAGGGGGCGAGCAGTACTTC. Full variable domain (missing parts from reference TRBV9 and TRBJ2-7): DSGVTQTPKHLITATGQRVTLRCSPRSGDLSVYWYQQSLDQGLQFLIQYYNGEERAKGNILERFSAQQFPDLHSELNLSSLELGDSALYFCASSVSGGEQYFGPGTRLTVT.

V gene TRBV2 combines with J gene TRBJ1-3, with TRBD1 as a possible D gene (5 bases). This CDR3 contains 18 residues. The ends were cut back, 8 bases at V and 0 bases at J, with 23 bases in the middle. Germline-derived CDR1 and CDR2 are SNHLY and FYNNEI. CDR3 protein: CASDSMGMWLSSGNTIYF. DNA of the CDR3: TGTGCCAGCGACAGCATGGGAATGTGGCTGTCCTCTGGAAACACCATATATTTT.

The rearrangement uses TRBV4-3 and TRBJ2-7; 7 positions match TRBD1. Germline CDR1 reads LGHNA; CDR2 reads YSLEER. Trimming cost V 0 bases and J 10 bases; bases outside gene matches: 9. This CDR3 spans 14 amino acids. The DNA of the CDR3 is TGCGCCAGCAGCCAAGACCACAGGGGTACCGTCCAGTACTTC. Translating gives CASSQDHRGTVQYF.

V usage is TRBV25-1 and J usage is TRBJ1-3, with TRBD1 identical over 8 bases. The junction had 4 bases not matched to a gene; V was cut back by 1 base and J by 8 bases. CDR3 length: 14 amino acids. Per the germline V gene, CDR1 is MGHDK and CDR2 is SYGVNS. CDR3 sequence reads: CASSESHRGYTIYF. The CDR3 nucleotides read TGTGCCAGCAGTGAATCTCACAGGGGGTACACCATATATTTT.

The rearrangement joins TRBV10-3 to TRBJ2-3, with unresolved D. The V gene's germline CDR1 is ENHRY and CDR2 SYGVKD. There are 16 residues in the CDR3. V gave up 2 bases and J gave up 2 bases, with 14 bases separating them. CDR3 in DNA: TGTGCCATCAGTGAGAGGAAAACAGTGATCACAGATACGCAGTATTTT. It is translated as CAISERKTVITDTQYF.

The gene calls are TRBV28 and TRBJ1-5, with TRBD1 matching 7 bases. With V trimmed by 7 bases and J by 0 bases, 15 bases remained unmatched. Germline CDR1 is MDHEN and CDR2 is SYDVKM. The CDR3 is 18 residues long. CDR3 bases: TGTGCCAGCACCCTGTGGGGACTCGGGACAGCTAGCAATCAGCCCCAGCATTTT. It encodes CASTLWGLGTASNQPQHF. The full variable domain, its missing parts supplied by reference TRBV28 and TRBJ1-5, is DVKVTQSSRYLVKRTGEKVFLECVQDMDHENMFWYRQDPGLGLRLIYFSYDVKMKEKGDIPEGYSVSREKKERFSLILESASTNQTSMYLCASTLWGLGTASNQPQHFGDGTRLSIL.

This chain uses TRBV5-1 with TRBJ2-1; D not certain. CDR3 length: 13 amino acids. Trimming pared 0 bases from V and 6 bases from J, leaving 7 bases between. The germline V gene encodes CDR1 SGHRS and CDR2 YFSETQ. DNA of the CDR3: TGCGCCAGCAGCTTGGGACTTGCCAATGAGCAGTTCTTC. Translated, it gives CASSLGLANEQFF.